What follows describes a single T cell receptor beta chain. The antigen is undetermined. TCRdb's copy holds only in-frame clones and misses some; the assay was immunoSEQ multiplex PCR. The sample carries fewer than 90,000 clones, over 85% recorded once. This sample was included in a study of cytomegalovirus exposure and HLA in healthy donors. Study results and limitations: Three chains tied to CMV proved CMV antigen-specific in vitro. The finding came from a later analysis; first-cohort TCR clusters tended to co-occur in the 110 or so validation repertoires. There were around 160 TCR beta chains listed as cytomegalovirus-associated.

The roughly 120-subject validation cohort, separate from the roughly 670-subject first cohort, included the donors. Sequenced material: PBMCs. This sequence was found in a woman under 30 in good health and CMV-seronegative.

The CDR3 protein is CASSPGTASYEQYF. DNA for the CDR3: TGTGCCAGCAGCCCCGGAACAGCCTCCTACGAGCAGTACTTC. The chain combines TRBV9 with TRBJ2-7; D gene unclear. The CDR3 consists of 14 residues. Trimming took 4 bases from V and 0 from J, leaving 11 bases between them. Germline CDR1 and CDR2: SGDLS and YYNGEE.